What follows describes a single TCR beta chain. It has no known antigen specificity. No per-base quality is available; no much larger clone lies one base away. This entry comes from a study of cytomegalovirus exposure and HLA in healthy donors (TCRdb year 2017). At the level of the whole study: An earlier analysis of some 620 of the donors reported 250 to 350 Gb of sequence data and 95 million to 130 million unique TCR beta sequences obtained from 180 million or so T cells. An early release covering some 640 HLA-typed donors comprised about 290 gigabases of sequencing data and about 90 million unique TCR sequences. High-throughput TCR immunosequencing, statistical association of individual TCRs with disease status, and machine learning were combined to predict cytomegalovirus infection status. Alongside the repertoire data, information on donor age, sex, ethnicity and CMV serostatus was compiled. The genetic ancestry cluster associated with self-reported Caucasian donors included around 76% of the approximately 410 genotyped donors. The number of donors typed differed by locus, with about 629-640 for A, B, C, DRB1 and DQB1, around 560 for DQA1, some 570 for DPA1, and some 440 for DPB1. A later analysis re-analyzed previously published TCR beta repertoires from 500 to 700 donors and added high-resolution HLA genotyping to study TCR occurrence patterns. All discovery cohort repertoires had been generated on a single sequencing platform. Five DR-DQ haplotypes were handled as single units for association and clustering because linkage in the cohort was strong. The study used immunosequencing to profile the T cell repertoires of more than 650 subjects and linked those repertoires to cytomegalovirus serostatus. Both class I and class II loci were covered by HLA typing, at four-digit resolution. Among some 400 genotyped donors of the cohort, an average of roughly 230,000 unique TCR beta nucleotide sequences was sequenced per donor, of which about 18% were non-productive. In the later analysis, no new phenotypic data were used to find candidate immune exposures; instead, reliance was placed on TCR beta sequences and their occurrence across donors. The study was designed to test whether signatures of past pathogen exposure could be identified by cataloging public T cell receptors. Along with the roughly 700-subject first cohort, a separate validation cohort of 120 different subjects was used. In a later genetic analysis, genome-wide SNP genotypes for about three fifths of the 666 donors were used, and that subset was treated as a discovery cohort. An earlier analysis of around 540 of the donors applied high-throughput TCR beta sequencing to assess whether each TCR beta V gene segment acted as functional or pseudogenic.

The cohort comprised more than 550 healthy bone marrow donors. At the time of sampling, every cohort member was nominally healthy, though immune exposures that went unrecorded were likely present. The donor tested CMV seronegative and was one of the 352 seronegative cohort members. A peripheral blood sample was collected from each donor, and TCR beta sequencing was performed on peripheral blood mononuclear cells. Genomic DNA was extracted from the blood cell samples with the Qiagen DNeasy Blood Extraction Kit. Libraries came from the immunoSEQ multiplex PCR assay. For the multiplex PCR, a mixture combining 60 forward primers for TCR Vbeta segments and 13 reverse primers for TCR Jbeta segments was used. Amplification of the CDR3 region of rearranged TCR beta genes was performed with a multiplex PCR assay on genomic DNA. The amplified TCR beta libraries were sequenced on the Illumina HiSeq System as 87-base-pair reads. Concerning the study's data processing: A later analysis counted around 72 million unique TCR beta chains across the 670 or so repertoires, and some 11 million of these chains were shared by at least two donors. A nearest-neighbor algorithm error-corrected the raw reads and collapsed the reads into unique sequences, merging closely related sequences to remove PCR and sequencing errors. To assign V, D and J gene segments, CDR3 sequences were aligned to IMGT reference sequences. For a sequence to be retained, a match of at least six nucleotides was required to both a V gene segment and a J gene segment. A rearrangement counted as productive if the CDR3 had no stop codons and remained in frame with V and J, and every other rearrangement counted as non-productive. Following IMGT convention, CDR3 was defined as the stretch from the second conserved V-encoded cysteine to the conserved J-encoded phenylalanine. The earlier analysis of around 640 of the donors excluded sequences that lacked an unambiguous match to a single V gene segment. In an earlier analysis of several hundred of the donors, V segments were called functional above 56.7% productive rearrangements and were called segregating when the between-donor standard deviation exceeded 5%. A statistical classification framework was developed to diagnose cytomegalovirus status using the catalog of TCR beta chain sequences. In a later analysis, TCR nucleotide sequences were compared against IMGT/GENE-DB human TR gene sequences so that V and J genes could be assigned. The TCRdist pipeline was used in a later analysis to assign CDR3 sequences and most-parsimonious VDJ recombination scenarios. In a later analysis, each TCR beta chain was defined by its CDR3 amino acid sequence together with its V-gene family, and reads without a unique V-gene family were excluded. To address suspected cross-contamination and a sequencing artifact, a later analysis removed approximately 590 highly shared, low-generation-probability nucleotide sequences. For each public chain, a later analysis derived a clonal expansion index from normalized ranks of inferred template counts within each repertoire. In a later analysis, generation probabilities were computed with a VDJ recombination model fitted to out-of-frame rearrangements, and the resulting probabilities were checked against IGoR. Hypergeometric tests were used in a later analysis to score TCR-TCR, TCR-HLA and TCR-CMV co-occurrence, with a repertoire-size bias correction applied to the TCR pairs. In a later analysis, false discovery rates were estimated by permuting HLA or CMV assignments 20 times. In a later analysis, co-occurring TCRs were grouped with DBSCAN, and TCRdist sequence similarity was added when clustering was performed within HLA-allele-positive subsets. For co-occurrence clustering, repertoires with fewer than 30,000 or more than 120,000 public chains were excluded, along with five repertoires with anomalous nucleotide sharing. TCRdb retrieved this table from immuneACCESS and kept in-frame rearrangements only. Not all clones are present; in checked studies, unresolved V genes account for under half, and no reason is known for the remainder. The V and J calls and the clone size are those of that table, but D and trimming were determined from the DNA. The sample includes approximately 170,000 clones, with about 62% observed a single time. Around 3.2% of the sample is in the top ten clones.

Overall study results and their limits: It was suggested by the authors that the approach could potentially be generalized to other disease states and immunological phenotypes. In a later analysis, most CMV-associated TCR beta chains were found to appear HLA-restricted, with HLA associations seemingly driven largely by CMV exposure. In vitro tests confirmed that a few of the cytomegalovirus-associated TCR beta chains recognize cytomegalovirus antigens. The classifier was reported to diagnose cytomegalovirus status with high specificity and sensitivity in both the original cohort and the validation cohort. Because HLA typing was unavailable for some donors at each locus, only the typed subset was used in association tests. Specific HLA alleles were associated with 16,951 TCR beta sequences at a false discovery rate of 0.05 in a later analysis. In a later analysis, HLA-associated TCR beta chains were found to be more clonally expanded and to have lower generation probabilities than equally common non-associated chains. An association between a missense DCLRE1C variant and V-gene and J-gene trimming of TCR beta chains was found in a later genetic analysis and replicated in an independent cohort. In a later genetic analysis, fewer N-insertions in productive TCRs were reported among donors in an Asian-associated ancestry cluster than the roughly 640-donor mean. The study listed over 150 TCR beta chains as associated with cytomegalovirus. Presence/absence analyses assumed roughly uniform sequencing depth across donors, an assumption that may not hold. Several of the top co-occurrence clusters appeared to be linked to parvovirus B19, influenza, CMV and Epstein-Barr virus, according to a later analysis. Strong co-occurrence of HLA alleles, especially DR and DQ, made assigning TCR associations to individual alleles difficult. A group of highly shared sequence variants was considered likely to be a technical artifact of the sequencing pipeline. While some public TCRs were present in many individuals, most TCR sequences turned up only very rarely across donors. In an earlier analysis of approximately 590 of the donors, most TCR beta V segments appeared in productive rearrangements about 87% or about 30% of the time, broadly matching IMGT annotations. According to a later analysis, TCR association rates differed among HLA loci, with DRB1 alleles showing the most associated TCRs and HLA-C alleles showing the fewest. The only immune exposure information available for the cohort was CMV serostatus. Some IMGT-functional V segments, including TRBV6-2 and TRBV6-3, could not be told apart with the 87-base-pair reads, so those segments were excluded. A further reported finding was that TCR beta sequences accurately predicted the HLA-A and HLA-B alleles for most subjects in the first cohort. Linkage disequilibrium might explain the correlated functional status among segregating V segments, but an unknown experimental factor could not be excluded. Some 15 rarely observed V segments, including chromosome 9 orphons, were excluded from the earlier analysis of a few hundred of the donors because counts were too low. This cohort had only TCR beta chains sequenced, and the lack of alpha or paired-chain data limited which features could be detected.

Taken from cysteine to phenylalanine, the CDR3 has 15 residues. The DNA shown is the 45-base CDR3, in frame from base 1. Trimming removed 3 bases from V and 2 bases from J, leaving 13 bases between the germline ends. Sequenced sample: PBMCs. This clonotype was obtained from a man aged 35-49 years in good health and CMV-seronegative. The chain is assembled from TRBV23-1 and TRBJ1-1; the D gene is perhaps TRBD1, from 5 matching bases. TRBV23-1 is an ORF; its function is uncertain. The DNA sequence is TGCGCCAGCAGTCATTCCGGACGGACAAACACTGAAGCTTTCTTT. Its protein product is CASSHSGRTNTEAFF.